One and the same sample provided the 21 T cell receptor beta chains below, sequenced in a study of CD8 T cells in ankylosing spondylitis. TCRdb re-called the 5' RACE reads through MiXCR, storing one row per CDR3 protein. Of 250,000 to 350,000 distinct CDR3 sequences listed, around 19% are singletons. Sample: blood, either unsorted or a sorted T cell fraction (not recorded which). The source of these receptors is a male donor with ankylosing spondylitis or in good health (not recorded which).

The CDR3: CASTLGGWNTDTQYF. The CDR3 region has the DNA TGTGCCAGCACCCTAGGGGGATGGAACACAGATACGCAGTATTTT. The chain links TRBV12-3 or TRBV12-4 to TRBJ2-3, with D perhaps matching TRBD1 (6 bases). V was pared by 7 bases and J by 2 bases, with 16 bases between. The CDR3 contains 15 residues.

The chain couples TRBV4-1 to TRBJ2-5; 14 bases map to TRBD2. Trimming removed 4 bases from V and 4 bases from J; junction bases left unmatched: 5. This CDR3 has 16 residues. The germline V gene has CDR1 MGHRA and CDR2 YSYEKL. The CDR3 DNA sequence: TGCGCCAGCAGCCTCCAGACTAGCGGGAGGGGAGAGACCCAGTACTTC. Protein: CASSLQTSGRGETQYF.

In DNA form, the CDR3 reads TGTGCCAGCAGTTTAGGTGGGGGGGCCTTAAATGAGCAGTTCTTC. Amino acids: CASSLGGGALNEQFF. The rearrangement joins TRBV12-3 or TRBV12-4 to TRBJ2-1, with a weak D call TRBD2 (7 bases). The V end lost 1 base, the J end lost 7 bases, and 14 bases lay between the germline ends. The CDR3 consists of 15 residues.

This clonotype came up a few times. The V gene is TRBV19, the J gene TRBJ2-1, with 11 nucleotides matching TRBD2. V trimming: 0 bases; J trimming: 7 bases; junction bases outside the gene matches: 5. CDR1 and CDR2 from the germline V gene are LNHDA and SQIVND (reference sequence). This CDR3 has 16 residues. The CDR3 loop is CASSIDLIAGGNEQFF. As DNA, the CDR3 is TGTGCCAGTAGTATAGATCTTATAGCGGGAGGGAATGAGCAGTTCTTC.

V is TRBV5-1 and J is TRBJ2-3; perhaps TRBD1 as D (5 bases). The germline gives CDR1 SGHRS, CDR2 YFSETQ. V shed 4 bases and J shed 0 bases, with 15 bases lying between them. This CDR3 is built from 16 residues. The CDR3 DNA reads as TGCGCCAGCAGCCCGCGACAGAGATCTAGCACAGATACGCAGTATTTT. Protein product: CASSPRQRSSTDTQYF.

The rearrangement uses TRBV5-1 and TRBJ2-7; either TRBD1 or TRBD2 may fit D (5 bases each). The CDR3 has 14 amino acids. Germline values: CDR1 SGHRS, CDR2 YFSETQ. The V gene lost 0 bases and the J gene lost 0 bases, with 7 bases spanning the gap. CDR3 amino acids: CASSLDGASYEQYV. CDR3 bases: TGCGCCAGCAGCTTGGACGGGGCCTCCTACGAGCAGTACGTC.

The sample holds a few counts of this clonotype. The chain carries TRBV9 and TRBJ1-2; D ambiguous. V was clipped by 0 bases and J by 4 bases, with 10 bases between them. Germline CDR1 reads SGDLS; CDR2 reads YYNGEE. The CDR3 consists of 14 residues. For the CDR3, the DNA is TGTGCCAGCAGCGTAGAGTCCCGCTCCTATGGCTACACCTTC. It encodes CASSVESRSYGYTF.

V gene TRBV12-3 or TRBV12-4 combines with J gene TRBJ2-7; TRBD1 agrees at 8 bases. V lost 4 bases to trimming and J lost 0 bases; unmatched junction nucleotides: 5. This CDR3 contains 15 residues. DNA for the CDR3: TGTGCCAGCAGTTCCGGGACAGGTGGCTCCTACGAGCAGTACGTC. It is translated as CASSSGTGGSYEQYV.

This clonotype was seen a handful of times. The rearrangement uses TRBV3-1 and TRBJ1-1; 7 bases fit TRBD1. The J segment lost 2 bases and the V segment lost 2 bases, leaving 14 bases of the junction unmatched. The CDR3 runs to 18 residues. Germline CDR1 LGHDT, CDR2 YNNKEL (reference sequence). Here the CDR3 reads CASSQLPRQGGINTEAFF. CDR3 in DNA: TGTGCCAGCAGCCAACTTCCCAGACAGGGTGGGATAAACACTGAAGCTTTCTTT.

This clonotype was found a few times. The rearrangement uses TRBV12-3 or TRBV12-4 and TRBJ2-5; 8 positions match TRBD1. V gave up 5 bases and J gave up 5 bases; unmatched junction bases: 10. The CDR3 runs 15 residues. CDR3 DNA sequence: TGTGCCAGCAGTATCGGACAGGGTTGGAGGGAGACCCAGTACTTC. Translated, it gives CASSIGQGWRETQYF.

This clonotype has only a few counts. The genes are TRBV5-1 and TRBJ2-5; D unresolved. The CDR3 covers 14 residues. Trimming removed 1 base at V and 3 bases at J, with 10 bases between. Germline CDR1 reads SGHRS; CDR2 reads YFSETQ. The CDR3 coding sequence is TGCGCCAGCAGCTTGTCCGGCTCAAAAGAGACCCAGTACTTC. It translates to CASSLSGSKETQYF.

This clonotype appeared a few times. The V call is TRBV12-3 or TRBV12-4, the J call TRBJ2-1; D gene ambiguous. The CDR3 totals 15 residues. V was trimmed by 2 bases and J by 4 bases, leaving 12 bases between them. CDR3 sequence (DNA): TGTGCCAGCAGTTTAATCGGCGGATCATACAATGAGCAGTTCTTC. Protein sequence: CASSLIGGSYNEQFF.

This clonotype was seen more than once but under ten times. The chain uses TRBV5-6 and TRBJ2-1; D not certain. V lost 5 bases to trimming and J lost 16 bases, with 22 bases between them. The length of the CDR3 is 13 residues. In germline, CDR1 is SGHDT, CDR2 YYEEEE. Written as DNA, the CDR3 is TGTGCCAGCAGACCCCTCTCGGCCCCAAGCGAATTCTTC. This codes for CASRPLSAPSEFF.

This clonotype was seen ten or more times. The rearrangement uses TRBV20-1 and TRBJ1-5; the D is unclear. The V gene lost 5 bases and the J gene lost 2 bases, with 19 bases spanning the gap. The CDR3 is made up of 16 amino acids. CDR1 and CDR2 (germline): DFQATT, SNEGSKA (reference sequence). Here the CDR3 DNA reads TGCAGTGCTCCCCAGGTGGCAGTAAGCGGCAATCAGCCCCAGCATTTT. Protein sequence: CSAPQVAVSGNQPQHF.

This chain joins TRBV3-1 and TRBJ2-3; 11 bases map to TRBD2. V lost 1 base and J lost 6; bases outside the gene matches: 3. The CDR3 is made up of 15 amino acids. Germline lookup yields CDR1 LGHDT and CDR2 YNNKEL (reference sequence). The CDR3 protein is CASSQGGTSGDTQYF. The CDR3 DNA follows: TGTGCCAGCAGCCAAGGCGGGACTAGCGGCGATACGCAGTATTTT.

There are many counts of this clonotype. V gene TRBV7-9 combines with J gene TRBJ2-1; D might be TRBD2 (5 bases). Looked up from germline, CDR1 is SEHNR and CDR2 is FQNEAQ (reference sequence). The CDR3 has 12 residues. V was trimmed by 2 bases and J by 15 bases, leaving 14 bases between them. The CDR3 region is CASSLLELAPFF. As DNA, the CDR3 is TGTGCCAGCAGCTTACTTGAGCTAGCACCGTTCTTC.

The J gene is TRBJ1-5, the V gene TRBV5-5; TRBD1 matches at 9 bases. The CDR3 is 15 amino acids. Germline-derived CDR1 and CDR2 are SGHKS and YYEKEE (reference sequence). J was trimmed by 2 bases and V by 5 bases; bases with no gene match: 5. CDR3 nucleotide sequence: TGTGCCAGCAGGGAGGGACAGGGAGGCAATCAGCCCCAGCATTTT. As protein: CASREGQGGNQPQHF.

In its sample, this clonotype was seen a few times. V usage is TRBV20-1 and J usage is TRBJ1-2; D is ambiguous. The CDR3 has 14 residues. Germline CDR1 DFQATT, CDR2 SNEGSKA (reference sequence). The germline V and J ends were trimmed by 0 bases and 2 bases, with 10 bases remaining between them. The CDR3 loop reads CSARDAATNYGYTF. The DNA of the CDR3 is TGCAGTGCTAGAGATGCGGCCACGAACTATGGCTACACCTTC.

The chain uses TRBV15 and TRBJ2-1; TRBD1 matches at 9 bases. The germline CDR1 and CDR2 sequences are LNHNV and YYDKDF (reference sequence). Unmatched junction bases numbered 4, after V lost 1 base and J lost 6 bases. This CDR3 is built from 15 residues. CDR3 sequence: CATSRARQGVNEQFF. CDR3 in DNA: TGTGCCACCAGCAGAGCGCGACAGGGGGTCAATGAGCAGTTCTTC.

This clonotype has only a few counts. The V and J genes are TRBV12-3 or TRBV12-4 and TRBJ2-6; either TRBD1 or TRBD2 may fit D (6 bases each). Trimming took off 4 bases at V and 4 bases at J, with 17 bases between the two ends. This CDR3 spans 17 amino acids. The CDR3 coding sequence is TGTGCCAGCAGTTCCCCGGAGGGGGTAGCAGGGGCCAACGTCCTGACTTTC. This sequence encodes CASSSPEGVAGANVLTF.

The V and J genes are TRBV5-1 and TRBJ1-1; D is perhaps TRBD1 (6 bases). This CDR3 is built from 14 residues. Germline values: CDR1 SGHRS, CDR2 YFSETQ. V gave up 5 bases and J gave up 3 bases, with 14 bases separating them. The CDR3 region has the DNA TGCGCCAGCAGGTCCGGGGGGGCTGACACTGAAGCTTTCTTT. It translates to CASRSGGADTEAFF.